This entry lists 20 T cell receptor beta chains sequenced from one sample in a study of blood T cell repertoires in COVID-19. TCRdb's table, derived via immunoSEQ multiplex PCR, lists solely in-frame clones and lacks some. The profile shows around 100,000 clones, around nine tenths of them singletons. Sample: peripheral blood. The receptor source for this set is a man in his forties or fifties with acute or convalescent COVID-19.

The V gene is TRBV14, the J gene TRBJ1-1, with D hard to call. The CDR3 sequence is 12 residues long. V shed 0 bases and J shed 10 bases, with 9 bases lying between them. Germline CDR1 SGHDN, CDR2 FVKESK. CDR3 protein: CASSQDRRRAFF. The DNA of the CDR3 is TGTGCCAGCAGCCAAGATCGTAGGAGAGCTTTCTTT.

This sequence joins TRBV7-2 and TRBJ2-3, with TRBD2 as a possible D gene (6 bases). The CDR3 totals 16 residues. Germline loops: CDR1 SGHTA, CDR2 FQGNSA. V gave up 1 base and J gave up 1 base, with 12 bases separating them. In nucleotides, the CDR3 is TGTGCCAGCAGCTTAGGACTAGGATCGGGCACAGATACGCAGTATTTT. As protein: CASSLGLGSGTDTQYF.

This chain links TRBV18 with TRBJ1-1; TRBD1 aligns across 7 bases. Germline CDR1 and CDR2: KGHSH and LQKENI. CDR3 size: 13 residues. With 4 bases clipped from V and 1 base from J, the junction kept 0 bases outside the gene matches. The CDR3 sequence: CASSRQGNTEAFF. CDR3 bases: TGTGCCAGCTCACGACAGGGGAACACTGAAGCTTTCTTT.

The rearrangement uses TRBV3-1 (or the pseudogene TRBV3-2) and TRBJ2-7; 9 bases align to TRBD2. CDR3 length: 18 residues. Germline loops: CDR1 LGHDT, CDR2 YNNKEL (reference sequence). Trimming removed 1 base from V and 1 base from J; junction bases left unmatched: 11. The CDR3 DNA is TGTGCCAGCAGCCAAGGGGCTTGGCTTAGCGGGGGATCCTACGAGCAGTACTTC. Encoded protein: CASSQGAWLSGGSYEQYF.

The chain links TRBV11-3 to TRBJ2-7, with 9 bases matching TRBD1. V lost 5 bases to trimming and J lost 6 bases; unmatched junction nucleotides: 8. This CDR3 region has 14 residues. CDR1 and CDR2 from the germline V gene are SGHNT and YENEEA. The CDR3 nucleotides read TGTGCCAGCAGCATCGGACAGGGGACGGGCGAGCAGTACTTC. This gives the protein CASSIGQGTGEQYF.

The chain carries TRBV30 and TRBJ1-1; maybe TRBD1 (5 bases). Germline CDR1 GTSNPN, CDR2 SVGIG (reference sequence). The V and J ends lost 2 bases and 2 bases respectively, with 12 bases between them. The CDR3 contains 14 residues. The CDR3 coding sequence is TGTGCCTGGAGTCCCGGCAGGGCCAACACTGAAGCTTTCTTT. Translating gives CAWSPGRANTEAFF.

Turning to this clone: This CDR3 is also generated by other DNA sequences in the sample. CDR3 region: CASSQPTGGRETQYF. The DNA of the CDR3 is TGCGCCAGCAGCCAACCGACAGGGGGGAGGGAGACCCAGTACTTC. V usage is TRBV5-1 and J usage is TRBJ2-5, with 9 bases matching TRBD1. CDR1 and CDR2 (germline): SGHRS, YFSETQ. The CDR3 has 15 residues. The junction had 9 bases not matched to a gene; V was cut back by 4 bases and J by 5 bases.

The DNA of the CDR3 is TGTGCCAGCAGCCCAGGGACAGGTGGTGGGGAGCTGTTTTTT. Protein product: CASSPGTGGGELFF. The V gene is TRBV5-6, the J gene TRBJ2-2; TRBD1 matches at 8 bases. There are 14 residues in the CDR3. Germline CDR1 SGHDT, CDR2 YYEEEE. The V gene end was trimmed by 4 bases and the J gene end by 8 bases; junction bases not matched to a gene: 7.

This clone was picked up one time. This chain links TRBV6-1 with TRBJ1-5; D not certain. The ends were cut back, 2 bases at V and 0 bases at J, with 11 bases in the middle. Germline-derived CDR1 and CDR2 are MNHNS and SASEGT. This CDR3 is 16 amino acids long. CDR3 loop: CASSESNTYSNQPQHF. The CDR3 DNA is TGTGCCAGCAGTGAATCAAACACATATAGCAATCAGCCCCAGCATTTT.

The chain carries TRBV6-5 and TRBJ2-7; no definite D call. Germline V lookup: CDR1 MNHEY, CDR2 SVGAGI. This CDR3 is 15 amino acids long. V dropped 6 bases and J dropped 2 bases, with 17 bases sitting between them. The CDR3 loop reads CASRPRHTEPYEQYF. Here the CDR3 DNA reads TGTGCCAGCAGGCCGAGGCACACCGAACCCTACGAGCAGTACTTC.

This rearrangement joins TRBV6-5 to TRBJ2-1, with D uncertain. Germline CDR1 reads MNHEY; CDR2 reads SVGAGI. V was pared by 2 bases and J by 5 bases, with 10 bases between. This CDR3 has 14 amino acids. CDR3 amino acids: CASSYGTYNNEQFF. In DNA, the CDR3 is TGTGCCAGCAGTTACGGCACATATAACAATGAGCAGTTCTTC.

The rearrangement uses TRBV7-9 and TRBJ1-2; TRBD1 aligns across 12 bases. CDR1 is SEHNR and CDR2 is FQNEAQ in the germline V gene (reference sequence). The V gene end was trimmed by 4 bases and the J gene end by 7 bases; junction bases not matched to a gene: 4. The CDR3 is 14 residues long. The CDR3 DNA reads as TGTGCCAGCAGCTCGGGACAGGGGGCGTTTGGCTACACCTTC. Its translation: CASSSGQGAFGYTF. Combining the CDR3 with reference TRBV7-9 and TRBJ1-2 gives the whole variable domain DTGVSQNPRHKITKRGQNVTFRCDPISEHNRLYWYRQTLGQGPEFLTYFQNEAQLEKSRLLSDRFSAERPKGSFSTLEIQRTEQGDSAMYLCASSSGQGAFGYTFGSGTRLTVV.

CDR3 loop: CASREDREPQPQHF. The CDR3 DNA is TGTGCCAGCAGGGAGGACAGGGAGCCTCAGCCCCAGCATTTT. The V call is TRBV2, the J call TRBJ1-5; 8 nucleotides align to TRBD1. Per germline, CDR1 SNHLY and CDR2 FYNNEI. The junction had 7 bases not matched to a gene; V was cut back by 6 bases and J by 6 bases. This CDR3 is built from 14 residues.

This clone appeared once. The rearrangement uses TRBV19 and TRBJ2-6; unclear D gene. The V and J ends lost 4 bases and 0 bases respectively, with 10 bases between them. The germline V gene encodes CDR1 LNHDA and CDR2 SQIVND (reference sequence). There are 16 residues in the CDR3. The CDR3 spells CASSSRYDSGANVLTF. CDR3 in DNA: TGTGCCAGTAGTAGTAGATACGACTCTGGGGCCAACGTCCTGACTTTC.

This clone was counted between two and nine times. The V and J genes are TRBV25-1 and TRBJ2-2; D perhaps matches TRBD2 (5 bases). V dropped 4 bases and J dropped 6 bases, with 15 bases sitting between them. Germline V gene lookup returns CDR1 MGHDK and CDR2 SYGVNS. This CDR3 is 15 amino acids long. This chain's CDR3 is CASSGRRTGAGELFF. The CDR3, as DNA: TGTGCCAGCAGTGGGCGAAGGACCGGGGCCGGGGAGCTGTTTTTT. The variable domain in full, completed from reference TRBV25-1 and TRBJ2-2, reads EADIYQTPRYLVIGTGKKITLECSQTMGHDKMYWYQQDPGMELHLIHYSYGVNSTEKGDLSSESTVSRIRTEHFPLTLESARPSHTSQYLCASSGRRTGAGELFFGEGSRLTVL.

The V gene is TRBV6-5, the J gene TRBJ2-7; the match to TRBD1 covers 7 bases. The CDR3 is made up of 13 amino acids. After removal of 2 bases from V and 7 bases from J, the junction contained 5 bases not matched to a gene. Germline V gene lookup returns CDR1 MNHEY and CDR2 SVGAGI. The CDR3 region is CASSYTGAREQYF. The DNA of the CDR3 is TGTGCCAGCAGTTACACAGGGGCCCGTGAGCAGTACTTC.

The chain couples TRBV9 to TRBJ2-5, with D uncertain. V shed 0 bases and J shed 4 bases, with 10 bases lying between them. The CDR3 is 14 residues long. CDR1 is SGDLS, CDR2 YYNGEE, per germline. The CDR3 region is CASSVGAYGETQYF. CDR3 DNA: TGTGCCAGCAGCGTAGGTGCGTACGGAGAGACCCAGTACTTC. The whole variable domain, filled in from reference TRBV9 and TRBJ2-5, reads DSGVTQTPKHLITATGQRVTLRCSPRSGDLSVYWYQQSLDQGLQFLIQYYNGEERAKGNILERFSAQQFPDLHSELNLSSLELGDSALYFCASSVGAYGETQYFGPGTRLLVL.

The chain couples TRBV12-3 or TRBV12-4 to TRBJ1-5; D may be TRBD1 (5 bases). This CDR3 contains 13 residues. The germline V and J ends were trimmed by 7 bases and 10 bases, with 17 bases remaining between them. As DNA, the CDR3 is TGTGCCAGCAAGATCCCGGGGGGTTCCCCCCAGCATTTT. Translating it yields CASKIPGGSPQHF.

The chain employs TRBV10-3 and TRBJ2-7; D is perhaps TRBD2 (5 bases). The CDR3 extends over 13 amino acids. Germline loops: CDR1 ENHRY, CDR2 SYGVKD. Trimming removed 0 bases at V and 6 bases at J, with 9 bases between. The CDR3 loop reads CAISESEGSEQYF. CDR3 nucleotide sequence: TGTGCCATCAGTGAGTCAGAGGGTTCCGAGCAGTACTTC.

The chain is built from TRBV28 and TRBJ2-3; tentatively, D is TRBD2 (5 bases). The CDR3 extends over 13 amino acids. V shed 5 bases and J shed 5 bases, with 11 bases lying between them. Germline CDR1 and CDR2: MDHEN and SYDVKM. This chain's CDR3 is CASSRGGEDTQYF. The CDR3 region has the DNA TGTGCCAGCAGTCGGGGTGGTGAAGATACGCAGTATTTT.